The 18 T cell receptor beta chains below all came from one sample that was sequenced in a study of shared clonotypes between healthy human individuals. Clones were sequenced by immunoSEQ multiplex PCR, and TCRdb holds only the in-frame ones, with some missing. The sample holds about 2.4 million clones, 80% to 95% seen once. Sequencing input: naive CD4+ T cells from PBMCs. Subset described: CD45RA+ positively selected. All receptors come from a man aged 18 to 30 in good health. Some clones in this sample may be carry-over from other donors' samples.

The chain employs TRBV19 and TRBJ2-7; 9 nucleotides agree with TRBD2. Germline values: CDR1 LNHDA, CDR2 SQIVND (reference sequence). The CDR3 consists of 16 residues. V was clipped by 0 bases and J by 6 bases; unmatched bases: 9. The CDR3 DNA follows: TGTGCCAGTAGTATAGATCTGAGTAGCGGGAGAGCCGAGCAGTACTTC. Translation: CASSIDLSSGRAEQYF.

V usage is TRBV4-1 and J usage is TRBJ1-5; D perhaps matches TRBD1 (5 bases). CDR1 is MGHRA and CDR2 is YSYEKL in the germline V gene. The CDR3 contains 15 residues. V was clipped by 1 base and J by 3 bases, with 10 bases between them. The CDR3 sequence is CASSQGGSINQPQHF. The CDR3 DNA follows: TGCGCCAGCAGCCAAGGGGGGAGTATCAATCAGCCCCAGCATTTT.

The rearrangement joins TRBV18 to TRBJ2-5, with unresolved D. With the DNA end fitting TRBJ2-7 better, the J assignment may be wrong. CDR1 is KGHSH, CDR2 LQKENI, per germline. The CDR3 sequence is 15 residues long. The CDR3 loop is CASSPAGLPHYEQYF. CDR3 DNA sequence: TGTGCCAGCTCACCAGCCGGGCTACCCCACTACGAGCAGTACTTC.

J is TRBJ2-1 and V is TRBV28, with D unclear. This CDR3 is 12 amino acids long. Germline V gene lookup returns CDR1 MDHEN and CDR2 SYDVKM. Trimming took off 6 bases at V and 8 bases at J, with 11 bases between the two ends. The chain's CDR3 is CASSLPPDEQFF. The CDR3 nucleotides are TGTGCCAGCAGCCTCCCCCCAGATGAGCAGTTCTTC.

The rearrangement uses TRBV18 and TRBJ2-7; weak D call: TRBD1 (7 bases). V dropped 3 bases and J dropped 7 bases, with 16 bases sitting between them. Looked up from germline, CDR1 is KGHSH and CDR2 is LQKENI. The CDR3 loop spans 14 amino acids. CDR3 sequence (DNA): TGTGCCAGCTCACCGGCTAAGGGGGCGGGGGAGCAGTACTTC. Translation gives CASSPAKGAGEQYF.

The chain couples TRBV28 to TRBJ1-2; D call uncertain. Trimming stripped 7 bases from V and 4 bases from J, with 16 bases between. This CDR3 contains 14 residues. CDR1 and CDR2 from the germline V gene are MDHEN and SYDVKM. The CDR3 is CASTPSVLSYGYTF. The CDR3 coding sequence is TGTGCCAGCACCCCATCCGTCCTTAGCTATGGCTACACCTTC.

This chain uses TRBV5-5 with TRBJ2-1; 11 bases agree with TRBD2. The CDR3 length is 17 residues. CDR1 is SGHKS, CDR2 YYEKEE, per germline (reference sequence). J gave up 3 bases and V 4 bases, and 9 bases lay outside the gene matches. The CDR3: CASSPGAGTSGYNEQFF. The DNA of the CDR3 is TGTGCCAGCAGCCCGGGGGCCGGGACTAGCGGCTACAATGAGCAGTTCTTC.

The CDR3 reads CATSRGLPGANYGYTF. The CDR3 bases are TGTGCCACCAGCAGAGGCCTTCCCGGAGCTAACTATGGCTACACCTTC. The rearrangement links TRBV15 to TRBJ1-2; the D is unclear. V gave up 1 base and J gave up 0 bases, with 12 bases separating them. From germline, CDR1 is LNHNV and CDR2 YYDKDF (reference sequence). The length of the CDR3 is 16 residues.

J is TRBJ1-4 and V is TRBV28, with a possible D match to TRBD1 (5 bases). V shed 6 bases and J shed 10 bases, with 18 bases lying between them. CDR1 and CDR2 (germline): MDHEN, SYDVKM. This CDR3 region has 14 residues. The DNA of the CDR3 is TGTGCCAGCAGCCGAAAATACAGCCAGGGAAAACTGTTTTTT. This sequence encodes CASSRKYSQGKLFF.

The V and J genes are TRBV25-1 and TRBJ2-3; 10 positions match TRBD1. V lost 3 bases, J lost 3 bases, and 6 bases stayed unmatched. This CDR3 is 16 amino acids long. CDR1 is MGHDK, CDR2 SYGVNS, per germline. In nucleotides, the CDR3 is TGTGCCAGCAGTGAGCCGGGACAGGGGAGGACAGATACGCAGTATTTT. Its translation: CASSEPGQGRTDTQYF.

This chain uses TRBV7-8 with TRBJ2-7; 9 bases map to TRBD1. The J segment lost 7 bases and the V segment lost 5 bases, leaving 12 bases of the junction unmatched. CDR1 and CDR2 (germline): SGHVS, FQNEAQ. CDR3 length: 15 residues. The CDR3 here is CASSARRDRVGEQYF. CDR3 nucleotide sequence: TGTGCCAGCAGCGCCCGCCGGGACAGGGTGGGAGAGCAGTACTTC.

The chain employs TRBV14 and TRBJ1-2; 9 positions agree with TRBD1. Losses at the gene ends were 8 bases for V and 5 bases for J; bases not matched to a gene: 3. Germline CDR1 and CDR2: SGHDN and FVKESK. The CDR3 runs 12 residues. The CDR3 DNA is TGTGCCAGCGCCGGGACAGGGTATGGCTACACCTTC. It is translated as CASAGTGYGYTF.

The CDR3 protein is CASSMLDLETQYF. CDR3 nucleotide sequence: TGTGCCAGTAGTATGCTCGATTTGGAGACCCAGTACTTC. The rearrangement joins TRBV19 to TRBJ2-5; no firm D call. The ends were cut back, 3 bases at V and 5 bases at J, with 10 bases in the middle. Germline V gives CDR1 LNHDA, CDR2 SQIVND (reference sequence). CDR3 length: 13 amino acids. Drawing the rest from reference TRBV19 and TRBJ2-5, the complete variable domain is DGGITQSPKYLFRKEGQNVTLSCEQNLNHDAMYWYRQDPGQGLRLIYYSQIVNDFQKGDIAEGYSVSREKKESFPLTVTSAQKNPTAFYLCASSMLDLETQYFGPGTRLLVL.

The rearrangement joins TRBV2 to TRBJ2-7; 9 bases fit TRBD2. The germline V gene encodes CDR1 SNHLY and CDR2 FYNNEI. The CDR3 sequence is 18 residues long. V dropped 4 bases and J dropped 2; count of bases not matched to a gene: 15. CDR3 sequence reads: CASSAGGRAGRGAYEQYF. The CDR3 DNA sequence: TGTGCCAGCAGTGCGGGCGGGAGGGCCGGTAGAGGAGCCTACGAGCAGTACTTC.

V usage is TRBV5-1 and J usage is TRBJ1-2; D may be TRBD1 (6 bases). The germline V gene encodes CDR1 SGHRS and CDR2 YFSETQ. This CDR3 is built from 15 residues. V was pared by 4 bases and J by 8 bases, with 21 bases between. The CDR3 DNA follows: TGCGCCAGCAGCCTGGTCACAGGGACCTTTTCGGGCTACACCTTC. Translated: CASSLVTGTFSGYTF.

The chain's CDR3 is CASSFSGTSGGVDTQYF. The CDR3, as DNA: TGCGCCAGCAGCTTCTCGGGGACTAGCGGGGGCGTGGATACGCAGTATTTT. V and J are TRBV5-1 and TRBJ2-3; the match to TRBD2 covers 14 bases. Per germline, CDR1 SGHRS and CDR2 YFSETQ. The CDR3 runs 17 residues. V was clipped by 2 bases and J by 6 bases; unmatched bases: 8.

DNA of the CDR3: TGTGCCAGCAGCCATAGACAGGGGATCTATAGGGGCTACACCTTC. This gives the protein CASSHRQGIYRGYTF. The rearrangement joins TRBV21-1 to TRBJ1-2; the D call TRBD1 from the table was never checked on the DNA. TRBV21-1 is a known pseudogene. The CDR3 consists of 15 residues.

CDR3 sequence: CASSITVRGNTIYF. CDR3 bases: TGTGCCAGTAGTATAACAGTACGTGGAAACACCATATATTTT. The J gene is TRBJ1-3, the V gene TRBV19; D is unclear. Germline V gene lookup returns CDR1 LNHDA and CDR2 SQIVND (reference sequence). V lost 2 bases and J 3 bases, leaving 8 bases between the germline ends. CDR3 length: 14 residues.